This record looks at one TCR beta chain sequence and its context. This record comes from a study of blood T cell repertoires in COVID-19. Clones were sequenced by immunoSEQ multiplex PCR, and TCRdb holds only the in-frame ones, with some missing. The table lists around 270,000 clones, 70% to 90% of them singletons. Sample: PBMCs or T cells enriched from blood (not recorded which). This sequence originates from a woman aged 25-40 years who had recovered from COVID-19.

The CDR3 loop is CASSSLPGQALKGKHSGNTIYF. In nucleotides, the CDR3 is TGTGCCAGCAGTTCCCTTCCGGGACAGGCGTTAAAAGGGAAACACTCTGGAAACACCATATATTTT. V and J are TRBV28 and TRBJ1-3; TRBD1 agrees at 8 bases. V was clipped by 4 bases and J by 0 bases; unmatched bases: 23. The CDR3 consists of 22 residues. CDR1 MDHEN and CDR2 SYDVKM come from the germline V gene.